A selection of T cell receptor beta chains follows, all from one sample in a study of CD8+ T cells in alopecia areata. Clones were sequenced by immunoSEQ multiplex PCR, and TCRdb holds only the in-frame ones, with some missing. The sample yields 250,000 to 350,000 clones, 60% seen once. Specimen: CD4+ T cells sorted from blood, collected at week 52, from a patient treated with tofacitinib. The receptors here all came from a human donor with alopecia areata. The CDR3 runs from the conserved cysteine through the conserved F or W.

v_gene | CDR3aa
TRBV4-2 | CASSPADREDQPQHF
TRBV27 | CASSGVTEAFF
TRBV7-2 | CASSLESRALGPLHF
TRBV4-3 | CASSQAFRGRLTSPLHF
TRBV9 | CASSVEGNRDSEQYF
TRBV29-1 | CSVEDREAFF
TRBV27 | CASSPWGDSYEQYF
TRBV29-1 | CSVGDPGQLYEQYF
TRBV4-1 | CASSQANEKLFF
TRBV9 | CASSVGGLADPSYNEQFF
TRBV4-1 | CASSQERRTSTDTQYF
TRBV27 | CASSLRRPSTDTQYF
TRBV18 | CASSRPGRSRETQYF
TRBV7-6 | CASSLEAGAPGGETQYF
TRBV29-1 | CSDVDNYGYTF
TRBV29-1 | CSVRRGLNEQFF
TRBV25-1 | CASSATGTDTQYF
TRBV10-3 | CAITRTGDPYGYTF
TRBV2 | CASSPSQVGGPGSPLHF
TRBV5-5 | CASSLGLAGGLYEQYF
TRBV4-2 | CASSQEGQGETQYF
TRBV14 | CASSQETAGANVLTF
TRBV7-8 | CASITDTEAFF
TRBV10-3 | CAISDYRDRKETQYF
TRBV6-1 | CASSDAGFEQYF
TRBV30 | CAWMVGGAYNEQFF
TRBV7-2 | CASSLTGVTKNIQYF
TRBV29-1 | CSVGRTGGEETQYF
TRBV15 | CATSRDSPGFDTGELFF
TRBV12-1 | CASSLHRGYTF
TRBV15 | CATSRGGSNQETQYF
TRBV29-1 | CSVGMGQQNTEAFF
TRBV4-1 | CASSQALAAVQETQYF
TRBV30 | CAWGLPTGDEKLFF
TRBV5-1 | CASSTGETQYF
TRBV30 | CAWTNRAGGDTDTQYF
TRBV11-2 | CASSLELRGNSPLHF
TRBV10-3 | CAIGADGSSTDTQYF
TRBV27 | CASSFRGSPLHF
TRBV25-1 | CASYRGRGYGYTF
TRBV29-1 | CSVERDGSYEQYF
TRBV30 | CAWSGLGGLKDTEAFF
TRBV7-6 | CASSLLQGAGNYGYTF
TRBV29-1 | CSVTGGPTNYGYTF
TRBV30 | CAWSGAFNEKLFF